This T cell receptor beta chain was observed in a study of T cells in localized non-small cell lung cancer (dated by TCRdb to 2019 to 2021). With respect to the entire study: The study examined T cell repertoires in 200 to 300 patients with early-stage NSCLC and compared tumors with uninvolved tumor-adjacent lungs. The cohort consisted of roughly 240 treatment-naive NSCLC patients whose localized lung tumors had been resected. Of the NSCLC patients, approximately 130 were male and around 99 were female, and the mean age was about 69 years. On the study overall, not on this receptor specifically: Because of the exploratory design, TCR variables were selected using unadjusted p-values without false-discovery rate correction. Because multi-region sequencing of the tumors was not done, intratumor heterogeneity could not be ruled out. Uninvolved tumor-adjacent lung showed the highest T cell clonality, higher than tumor, which suggests more focused antigenic responses in the uninvolved tumor-adjacent lung. Higher blood T cell density associated with longer overall survival, while higher adjacent-lung clonality associated with shorter survival. A median of 57 of the top 100 tumor clones turned up in the paired uninvolved adjacent lung, and 25 to 30 of those clones also ranked among the top 100 of that same adjacent lung.

The immunoSEQ Assay was used to sequence TCR beta CDR3 regions from DNA. The paper's processing steps were these. To compute T cell density, TCR beta template counts were normalized to usable DNA, which was estimated by amplifying housekeeping genes. Using the preseqR package, richness was estimated by extrapolating to 120,000 templates for tissue samples and 400,000 templates for PBMC samples. Clonality was calculated as one minus Pielou's evenness. Tissue-enriched TCRs were identified by differential abundance testing using productive amino-acid clonotypes, minimum total count 5 and alpha 0.1. Repertoire overlap between compartments was quantified with the Jaccard Index and Morisita Overlap Index. TCR beta CDR3s were clustered by GLIPH together with public tetramer-defined viral CDR3s, and at least three viral sequences plus V-gene enrichment were required for viral motifs. TCRdb retrieved this table from immuneACCESS and kept in-frame rearrangements only. Not all clones are present; in checked studies, unresolved V genes account for under half, and no reason is known for the remainder. Clonal size and the V and J genes are those of that table, whereas D and trimming came from the DNA. This sample has 35,000 to 50,000 clones in its table, and over 75% of those were observed once. Roughly 10% of the sample is held by the ten biggest clonotypes.

Concerning this clone: Its antigen remains undetermined. No qualities accompany the bases; no much larger clone lies one base away.

At diagnosis, tumor, uninvolved tumor-adjacent lung and peripheral blood were collected and then preserved as a mix of FFPE and fresh-frozen material. Blood samples were analyzed as peripheral blood mononuclear cells for TCR repertoire profiling. According to the germline V gene, CDR1 reads WSHSY and CDR2 reads SAAADI. Relative to germline, V is 2 bases shorter and J is 6 bases shorter, with 11 bases between their ends. The CDR3 sequence holds 13 residues, the cysteine and phenylalanine included. Just the 39-base CDR3 DNA is kept, in frame starting at base 1. The sequence links TRBV10-2 to TRBJ2-7; TRBD2 might be the D gene, on 6 matching bases. Sequencing used PBMCs, obtained before any cancer treatment. The receptor was isolated from a woman aged 35-75 years with stage II lung adenocarcinoma. The CDR3 protein: CASSEPGRPEQYF. The nucleotide sequence reads as follows: TGCGCCAGCAGTGAGCCAGGGAGGCCCGAGCAGTACTTC.